The 25 T cell receptor beta chains given below trace back to one sample, sequenced in a study of beta chain features in type 1 diabetes. Study-level results: Within each of all four CD4+ subsets, Type 1 diabetes patients had TCRB CDR3s that were moderately but significantly shorter.

These TCRs are of unknown antigen specificity. Sequenced material consisted of expressed TCRB transcripts (all of the isolated RNA was reverse transcribed). This table comes from immunoSEQ multiplex PCR, and its TCRdb copy is limited to in-frame clones, with some not included. The top ten hold about 0.015% of the sample, which has 300,000 to 350,000 clones, roughly 13% seen once. The sequenced material came from naive CD4+ T cells from blood. These TCRs come from a woman younger than 30 with type 1 diabetes.

This clone was observed a few times. The rearrangement uses TRBV28 and TRBJ2-3; D ambiguous. V shed 1 base and J shed 0 bases, with 5 bases lying between them. The length of the CDR3 is 14 residues. Germline V gene sequence: CDR1 MDHEN, CDR2 SYDVKM. The CDR3 spells CASSLSQSTDTQYF. The CDR3 DNA follows: TGTGCCAGCAGTTTATCACAAAGCACAGATACGCAGTATTTT.

The chain has TRBV30 and TRBJ1-1, with unresolved D. Deletions cut 0 bases from V and 5 bases from J, with 7 bases between. The CDR3 extends over 12 amino acids. Germline V CDR1 and CDR2: GTSNPN, SVGIG (reference sequence). CDR3 protein: CAWSVWETEAFF. CDR3 sequence (DNA): TGTGCCTGGAGTGTGTGGGAGACTGAAGCTTTCTTT.

The rearrangement uses TRBV12-5 and TRBJ2-1; 10 nucleotides match TRBD2. Germline CDR1 LGHNT, CDR2 FRNRAP. Trimming took 3 bases from V and 7 from J; bases not matched to a gene: 24. The CDR3 has 21 amino acids. The CDR3 coding sequence is TGTGCTAGTGGTTTTACCCAGGGCAGCGGGAGGGCCCTCGGGTGGCCAAATGAGCAGTTCTTC. Amino acid sequence: CASGFTQGSGRALGWPNEQFF.

V usage is TRBV2 and J usage is TRBJ2-6; D gene ambiguous. Germline assignment: CDR1 SNHLY and CDR2 FYNNEI. Trimming shortened V by 8 bases and J by 0 bases, and 20 bases separated the two germline ends. The CDR3 spans 18 residues. CDR3 amino acids: CASDLQARLSSGANVLTF. The CDR3 nucleotides read TGTGCCAGCGACCTTCAAGCTCGACTGAGCTCTGGGGCCAACGTCCTGACTTTC.

J is TRBJ1-4 and V is TRBV19; no definite D call. This CDR3 is 15 amino acids long. V was pared by 7 bases and J by 5 bases, with 17 bases between. In germline, CDR1 is LNHDA, CDR2 SQIVND (reference sequence). In DNA form, the CDR3 reads TGTGCCAGTACCCCTGGGCTGACGCAGAATGAAAAACTGTTTTTT. This encodes CASTPGLTQNEKLFF.

This clone has only a few counts. This chain links TRBV2 with TRBJ2-3, with 9 bases matching TRBD2. There are 14 residues in the CDR3. Germline assignment: CDR1 SNHLY and CDR2 FYNNEI. The V and J ends lost 3 bases and 6 bases, in that order; junction bases with no gene match: 4. This chain's CDR3 is CASSEQRGADTQYF. The CDR3 coding sequence is TGTGCCAGCAGTGAGCAGCGGGGGGCGGATACGCAGTATTTT.

V gene TRBV5-1 combines with J gene TRBJ2-1; 8 positions agree with TRBD1. The J segment lost 5 bases and the V segment lost 4 bases, leaving 8 bases of the junction unmatched. CDR1 is SGHRS, CDR2 YFSETQ, per germline. This CDR3 contains 15 residues. The CDR3 DNA reads as TGCGCCAGCAGCATACAGGGGGTGGGAAACAATGAGCAGTTCTTC. The encoded protein is CASSIQGVGNNEQFF.

This clone turned up a few times. The V call is TRBV5-4, the J call TRBJ1-1, with TRBD1 matching 8 bases. CDR3 length: 14 amino acids. Looked up from germline, CDR1 is SGHNT and CDR2 is YYREEE (reference sequence). J lost 11 bases, V lost 7 bases, and 16 bases had no gene match. DNA of the CDR3: TGTGCCAGCTACCGGGACAGGACCCGTCGAGGGGCTTTCTTT. Protein product: CASYRDRTRRGAFF.

This clone was seen more than once but under ten times. CDR3 sequence reads: CASSHSRDSGEQFF. The DNA for the CDR3 is TGCGCCAGCAGCCATTCCAGGGACTCGGGAGAGCAGTTCTTC. The V call is TRBV4-3, the J call TRBJ2-1, with D possibly being TRBD2 (6 bases). This CDR3 region has 14 residues. Germline V gene data show CDR1 as LGHNA and CDR2 as YSLEER. With 3 bases removed from V and 10 bases from J, the gap between germline ends came to 16 bases.

The chain joins TRBV7-6 to TRBJ1-2; a possible D gene is TRBD1 (6 bases). With 5 bases removed from V and 4 bases from J, the gap between germline ends came to 17 bases. CDR3 length equals 15 residues. Germline V gene sequence: CDR1 SGHVS, CDR2 FNYEAQ. The CDR3 region is CASSPGGGLGYGYTF. Written as DNA, the CDR3 is TGTGCCAGCAGCCCCGGCGGGGGCTTGGGCTATGGCTACACCTTC.

This rearrangement joins TRBV7-2 to TRBJ2-5; 10 nucleotides align to TRBD1. The CDR3 has 15 residues. The germline V gene has CDR1 SGHTA and CDR2 FQGNSA. V gave up 4 bases and J gave up 1 base; unmatched junction bases: 3. The CDR3 sequence is CASSSRDRGQETQYF. CDR3 bases: TGTGCCAGCAGCTCCCGGGACAGGGGCCAAGAGACCCAGTACTTC.

V gene TRBV6-5 combines with J gene TRBJ1-1; 8 nucleotides match TRBD1. V lost 6 bases to trimming and J lost 0 bases; unmatched junction nucleotides: 3. The CDR3 loop spans 14 amino acids. Germline V lookup: CDR1 MNHEY, CDR2 SVGAGI. In nucleotides, the CDR3 is TGTGCCAGCAGGCCGGGACAGGTGAACACTGAAGCTTTCTTT. It codes for CASRPGQVNTEAFF.

The rearrangement uses TRBV6-6 and TRBJ1-2; 7 bases are a match to TRBD1. CDR3 length: 14 residues. V dropped 4 bases and J dropped 4; count of bases not matched to a gene: 6. Germline V gives CDR1 MNHNY, CDR2 SVGAGI (reference sequence). CDR3 sequence reads: CASSSHRGLYGYTF. The CDR3 DNA follows: TGTGCCAGCAGTTCACACAGGGGTCTCTATGGCTACACCTTC.

The chain links TRBV28 to TRBJ2-7; 8 bases match TRBD1. Looked up from germline, CDR1 is MDHEN and CDR2 is SYDVKM. V lost 8 bases and J lost 2; bases outside the gene matches: 2. The CDR3 consists of 12 residues. Here the CDR3 DNA reads TGTGCCAGCGGACAGGGACCCTACGAGCAGTACGTC. Translated, it gives CASGQGPYEQYV.

The chain combines TRBV4-1 with TRBJ1-2, with D possibly being TRBD1 (5 bases). Germline V lookup: CDR1 MGHRA, CDR2 YSYEKL. The CDR3 is made up of 15 amino acids. V dropped 0 bases and J dropped 6 bases, with 14 bases sitting between them. DNA of the CDR3: TGCGCCAGCAGCCAAGAAGATCGGGGGTGGCATGGCTACACCTTC. Its protein is CASSQEDRGWHGYTF.

This chain uses TRBV5-4 with TRBJ1-1; maybe TRBD1 (5 bases). There are 15 residues in the CDR3. Trimming removed 0 bases at V and 4 bases at J, with 13 bases between. In germline, CDR1 is SGHNT, CDR2 YYREEE (reference sequence). The CDR3 is CASSLVARVGTEAFF. CDR3 nucleotides: TGTGCCAGCAGCTTGGTAGCCAGGGTGGGCACTGAAGCTTTCTTT.

To note about this clone: Other DNA sequences from this sample encode an identical CDR3 as well. DNA of the CDR3: TGTGCCAGCAGCTTCACGGTGAACACTGAAGCTTTCTTT. Protein product: CASSFTVNTEAFF. V usage is TRBV7-9 and J usage is TRBJ1-1; D is ambiguous. Between the trimmed V and J ends, which lost 3 bases and 0 bases, there was a span of 5 bases. Germline V gene sequence: CDR1 SEHNR, CDR2 FQNEAQ (reference sequence). The CDR3 covers 13 residues.

This clone has only a few counts. V and J are TRBV7-9 and TRBJ1-3; TRBD1 might be the D (6 bases). V was cut by 5 bases and J by 0 bases, with 20 bases left in between. This CDR3 contains 18 residues. CDR1 and CDR2 from the germline V gene are SEHNR and FQNEAQ (reference sequence). The CDR3 sequence is CASSPRGGPSSSGNTIYF. The CDR3 nucleotides read TGTGCCAGCAGCCCTAGGGGGGGACCGTCGAGCTCTGGAAACACCATATATTTT.

This chain joins TRBV4-3 and TRBJ2-1; 9 nucleotides match TRBD2. Looked up from germline, CDR1 is LGHNA and CDR2 is YSLEER. CDR3 length: 15 residues. J lost 5 bases, V lost 1 base, and 3 bases had no gene match. In DNA, the CDR3 is TGCGCCAGCAGCCAAGCGCTAGCGGGACACAATGAGCAGTTCTTC. This codes for CASSQALAGHNEQFF.

The gene calls are TRBV6-6 and TRBJ1-2; TRBD1 matches at 7 bases. The CDR3 extends over 14 amino acids. V was pared by 7 bases and J by 6 bases, with 11 bases of the junction left unmatched. Germline lookup yields CDR1 MNHNY and CDR2 SVGAGI (reference sequence). The CDR3 bases are TGTGCCAGCACCCTACGGGGGACAGTTCATGGCTACACCTTC. Translated: CASTLRGTVHGYTF.

This chain connects TRBV2 to TRBJ1-1, with TRBD1 matching over 7 bases. Germline loops: CDR1 SNHLY, CDR2 FYNNEI. The CDR3 totals 13 residues. The ends lost 7 bases at V and 5 bases at J; junction bases unmatched: 7. The DNA of the CDR3 is TGTGCCAGCACCCGACAGGGTATGACTGAAGCTTTCTTT. It specifies CASTRQGMTEAFF. Supplemented by reference TRBV2 and TRBJ1-1, the full variable domain reads EPEVTQTPSHQVTQMGQEVILRCVPISNHLYFYWYRQILGQKVEFLVSFYNNEISEKSEIFDDQFSVERPDGSNFTLKIRSTKLEDSAMYFCASTRQGMTEAFFGQGTRLTVV.

The chain carries TRBV7-2 and TRBJ1-1, with D uncertain. The CDR3 is made up of 13 amino acids. Deletions cut 5 bases from V and 3 bases from J, with 10 bases between. The germline CDR1 and CDR2 sequences are SGHTA and FQGNSA. CDR3 nucleotides: TGTGCCAGCAGCCATAATGCGGACACTGAAGCTTTCTTT. Amino acid sequence: CASSHNADTEAFF.

The V and J genes are TRBV15 and TRBJ2-1; 10 positions match TRBD2. CDR1 and CDR2 (germline): LNHNV, YYDKDF (reference sequence). J lost 4 bases, V lost 5 bases, and 8 bases had no gene match. The CDR3 is 16 amino acids. This CDR3 reads CATSPPSGRDYNEQFF. In DNA form, the CDR3 reads TGTGCCACCAGCCCCCCAAGCGGGAGGGATTACAATGAGCAGTTCTTC.

The chain links TRBV6-1 to TRBJ1-2; D is undetermined. From germline, CDR1 is MNHNS and CDR2 SASEGT. V gave up 7 bases and J gave up 8 bases, with 17 bases separating them. The CDR3 covers 13 residues. This CDR3 is CASTSTAFGGYTF. For the CDR3, the DNA is TGTGCCAGCACCTCCACAGCATTCGGCGGCTACACCTTC.

This clone came up a few times. V gene TRBV6-5 combines with J gene TRBJ2-7; the D gene is possibly TRBD1 (5 bases). Germline V gene sequence: CDR1 MNHEY, CDR2 SVGAGI. V lost 2 bases to trimming and J lost 2 bases, with 13 bases between them. The CDR3 loop spans 15 amino acids. CDR3 sequence reads: CASSYATVAPYEQYF. The CDR3 DNA is TGTGCCAGCAGTTACGCGACAGTCGCGCCCTACGAGCAGTACTTC.